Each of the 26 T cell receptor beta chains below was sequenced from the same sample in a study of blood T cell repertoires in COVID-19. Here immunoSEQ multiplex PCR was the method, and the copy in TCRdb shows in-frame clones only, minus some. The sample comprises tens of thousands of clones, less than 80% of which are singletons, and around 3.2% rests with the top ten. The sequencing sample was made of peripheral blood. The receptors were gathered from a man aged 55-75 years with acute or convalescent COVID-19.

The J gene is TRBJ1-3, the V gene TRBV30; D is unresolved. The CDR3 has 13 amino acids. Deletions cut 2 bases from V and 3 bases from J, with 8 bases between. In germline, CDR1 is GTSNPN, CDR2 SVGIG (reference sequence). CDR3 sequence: CAWSSSFGNTIYF. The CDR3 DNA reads TGTGCCTGGAGTTCGAGTTTTGGAAACACCATATATTTT.

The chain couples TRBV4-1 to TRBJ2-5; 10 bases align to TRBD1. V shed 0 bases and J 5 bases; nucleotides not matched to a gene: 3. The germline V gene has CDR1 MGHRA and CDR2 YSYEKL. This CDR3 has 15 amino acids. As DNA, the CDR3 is TGCGCCAGCAGCCAAGAGGACAGGGGGTGGGAGACCCAGTACTTC. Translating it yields CASSQEDRGWETQYF.

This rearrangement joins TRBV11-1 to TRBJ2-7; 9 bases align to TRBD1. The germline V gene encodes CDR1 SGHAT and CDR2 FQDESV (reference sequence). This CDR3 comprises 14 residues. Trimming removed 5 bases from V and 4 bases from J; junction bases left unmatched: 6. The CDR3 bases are TGTGCCAGCAGCCGACGAGGGACAGGGTACGAGCAGTACTTC. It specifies CASSRRGTGYEQYF.

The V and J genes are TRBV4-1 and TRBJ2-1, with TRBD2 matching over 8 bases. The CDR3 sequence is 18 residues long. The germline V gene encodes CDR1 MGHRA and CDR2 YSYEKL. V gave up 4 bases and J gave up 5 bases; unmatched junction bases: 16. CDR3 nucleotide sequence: TGCGCCAGCAGCCCAGACGGACCGGGACTAGGCGTTCACAATGAGCAGTTCTTC. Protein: CASSPDGPGLGVHNEQFF.

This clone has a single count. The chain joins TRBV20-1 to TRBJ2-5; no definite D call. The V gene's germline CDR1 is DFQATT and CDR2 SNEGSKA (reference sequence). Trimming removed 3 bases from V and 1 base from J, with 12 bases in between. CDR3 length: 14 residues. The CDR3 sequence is CSASVVPGQETQYF. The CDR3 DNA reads TGCAGTGCTAGTGTGGTCCCCGGCCAAGAGACCCAGTACTTC.

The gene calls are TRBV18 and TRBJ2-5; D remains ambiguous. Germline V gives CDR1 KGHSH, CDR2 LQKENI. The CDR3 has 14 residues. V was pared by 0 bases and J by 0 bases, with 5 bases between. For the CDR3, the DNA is TGTGCCAGCTCACCACCGAGCTACCAAGAGACCCAGTACTTC. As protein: CASSPPSYQETQYF.

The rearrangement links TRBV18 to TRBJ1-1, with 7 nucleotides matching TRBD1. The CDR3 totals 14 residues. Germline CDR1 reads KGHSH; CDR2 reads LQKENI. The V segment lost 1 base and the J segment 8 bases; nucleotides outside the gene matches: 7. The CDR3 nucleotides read TGTGCCAGCTCACCACAGGGGGCGCCGGCCGAAGCTTTCTTT. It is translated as CASSPQGAPAEAFF. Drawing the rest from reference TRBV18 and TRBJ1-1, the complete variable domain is NAGVMQNPRHLVRRRGQEARLRCSPMKGHSHVYWYRQLPEEGLKFMVYLQKENIIDESGMPKERFSAEFPKEGPSILRIQQVVRGDSAAYFCASSPQGAPAEAFFGQGTRLTVV.

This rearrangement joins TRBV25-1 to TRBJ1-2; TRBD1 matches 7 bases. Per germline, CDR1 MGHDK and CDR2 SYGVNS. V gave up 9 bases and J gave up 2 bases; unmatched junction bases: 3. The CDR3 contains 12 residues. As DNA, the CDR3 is TGTGCCAGTACGACAGGGAACTATGGCTACACCTTC. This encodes CASTTGNYGYTF.

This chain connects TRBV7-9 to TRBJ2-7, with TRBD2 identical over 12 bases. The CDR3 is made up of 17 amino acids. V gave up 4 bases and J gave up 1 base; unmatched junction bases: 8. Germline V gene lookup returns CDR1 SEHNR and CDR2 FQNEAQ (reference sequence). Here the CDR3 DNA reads TGTGCCAGCAGCTCCCGTAGCGGACTAGCGGGATCCTACGAGCAGTACTTC. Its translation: CASSSRSGLAGSYEQYF.

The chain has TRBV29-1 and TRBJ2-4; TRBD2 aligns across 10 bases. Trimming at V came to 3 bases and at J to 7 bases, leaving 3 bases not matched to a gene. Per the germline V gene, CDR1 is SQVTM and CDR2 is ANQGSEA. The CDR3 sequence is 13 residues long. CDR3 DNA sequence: TGCAGCGTTGAGTCAGCGGGAGGGAACATTCAGTACTTC. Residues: CSVESAGGNIQYF.

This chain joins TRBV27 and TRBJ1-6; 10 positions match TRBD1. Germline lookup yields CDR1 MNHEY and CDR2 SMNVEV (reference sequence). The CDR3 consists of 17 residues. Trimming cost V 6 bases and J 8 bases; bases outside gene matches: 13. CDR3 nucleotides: TGTGCCAGCAGCCCGAATGGACAGGGGGTCTTGCATTCACCCCTCCACTTT. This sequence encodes CASSPNGQGVLHSPLHF.

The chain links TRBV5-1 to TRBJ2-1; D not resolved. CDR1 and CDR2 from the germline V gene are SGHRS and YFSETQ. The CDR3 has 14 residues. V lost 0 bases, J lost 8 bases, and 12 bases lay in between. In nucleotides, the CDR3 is TGCGCCAGCAGCTTGGTGGCTATCCGGGATGAGCAGTTCTTC. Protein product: CASSLVAIRDEQFF.

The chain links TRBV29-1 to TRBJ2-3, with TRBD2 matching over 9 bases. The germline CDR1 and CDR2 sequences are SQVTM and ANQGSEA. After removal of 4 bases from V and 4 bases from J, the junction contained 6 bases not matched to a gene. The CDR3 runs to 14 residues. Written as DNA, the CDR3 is TGCAGCGTTGGGGGACTAGCTACTGCAGATACGCAGTATTTT. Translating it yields CSVGGLATADTQYF.

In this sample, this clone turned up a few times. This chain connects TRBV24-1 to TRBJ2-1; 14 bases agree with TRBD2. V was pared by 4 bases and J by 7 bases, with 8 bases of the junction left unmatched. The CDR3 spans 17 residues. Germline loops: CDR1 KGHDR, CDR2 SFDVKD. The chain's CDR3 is CATSEPSGTSGRNEQFF. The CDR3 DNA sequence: TGTGCCACCAGTGAGCCTAGCGGGACTAGCGGGAGAAATGAGCAGTTCTTC.

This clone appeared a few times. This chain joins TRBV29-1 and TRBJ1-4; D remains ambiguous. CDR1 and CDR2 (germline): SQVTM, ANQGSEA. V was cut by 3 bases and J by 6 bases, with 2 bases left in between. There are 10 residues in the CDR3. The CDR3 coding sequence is TGCAGCGTTGACGATGAAAAACTGTTTTTT. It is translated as CSVDDEKLFF.

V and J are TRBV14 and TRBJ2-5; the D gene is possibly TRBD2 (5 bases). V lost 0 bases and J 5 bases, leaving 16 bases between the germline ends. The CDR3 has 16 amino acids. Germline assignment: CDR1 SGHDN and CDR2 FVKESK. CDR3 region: CASSQDSGSTLETQYF. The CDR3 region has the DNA TGTGCCAGCAGCCAAGATTCGGGAAGCACGTTGGAGACCCAGTACTTC.

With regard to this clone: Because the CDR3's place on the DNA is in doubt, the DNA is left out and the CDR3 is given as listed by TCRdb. The CDR3 reads CASSVGSGAEGFF. The genes are TRBV9 and TRBJ2-1; the table's TRBD2 call for D was not verified on the DNA. CDR1 and CDR2 (germline): SGDLS, YYNGEE. The CDR3 length equals 13 residues, ends included.

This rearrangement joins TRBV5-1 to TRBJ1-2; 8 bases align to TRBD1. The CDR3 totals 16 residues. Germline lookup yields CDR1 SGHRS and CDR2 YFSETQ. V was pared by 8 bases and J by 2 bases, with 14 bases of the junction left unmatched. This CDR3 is CASRDRPPPGNYGYTF. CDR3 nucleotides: TGCGCCAGTCGGGACAGGCCCCCCCCAGGGAACTATGGCTACACCTTC.

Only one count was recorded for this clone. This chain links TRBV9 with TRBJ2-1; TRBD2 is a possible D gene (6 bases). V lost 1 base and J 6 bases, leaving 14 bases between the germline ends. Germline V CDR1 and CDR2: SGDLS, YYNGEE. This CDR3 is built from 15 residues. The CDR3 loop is CASSVWGGVSNEQFF. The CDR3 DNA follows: TGTGCCAGCAGCGTATGGGGAGGAGTTTCCAATGAGCAGTTCTTC.

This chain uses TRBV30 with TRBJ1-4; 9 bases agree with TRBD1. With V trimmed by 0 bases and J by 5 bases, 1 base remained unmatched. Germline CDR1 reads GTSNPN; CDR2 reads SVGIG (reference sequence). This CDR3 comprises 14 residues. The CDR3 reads CAWSVTGGNEKLFF. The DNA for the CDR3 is TGTGCCTGGAGTGTGACAGGGGGAAATGAAAAACTGTTTTTT.

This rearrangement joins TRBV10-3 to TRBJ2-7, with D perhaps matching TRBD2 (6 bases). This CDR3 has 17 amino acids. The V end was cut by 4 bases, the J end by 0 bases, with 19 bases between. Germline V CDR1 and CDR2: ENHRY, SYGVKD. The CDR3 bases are TGTGCCATCAGTGGGGGAGTGGGCGGAGGGGCCTCCTACGAGCAGTACTTC. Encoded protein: CAISGGVGGGASYEQYF.

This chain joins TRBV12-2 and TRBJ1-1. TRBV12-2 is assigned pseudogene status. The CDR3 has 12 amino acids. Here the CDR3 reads CASRPGDTEAFF. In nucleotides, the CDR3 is TGTGCAAGTCGCCCCGGGGACACTGAAGCTTTCTTT.

CDR3 residues: CASSLWGGTEAFF. CDR3 nucleotide sequence: TGTGCCAGCAGCTTGTGGGGCGGCACTGAAGCTTTCTTT. The chain is built from TRBV7-9 and TRBJ1-1, with TRBD1 as a possible D gene (5 bases). Germline V gene data show CDR1 as SEHNR and CDR2 as FQNEAQ (reference sequence). The CDR3 totals 13 residues. The ends were cut back, 3 bases at V and 4 bases at J, with 9 bases in the middle. The full variable domain, rest sourced from reference TRBV7-9 and TRBJ1-1, is DTGVSQNPRHKITKRGQNVTFRCDPISEHNRLYWYRQTLGQGPEFLTYFQNEAQLEKSRLLSDRFSAERPKGSFSTLEIQRTEQGDSAMYLCASSLWGGTEAFFGQGTRLTVV.

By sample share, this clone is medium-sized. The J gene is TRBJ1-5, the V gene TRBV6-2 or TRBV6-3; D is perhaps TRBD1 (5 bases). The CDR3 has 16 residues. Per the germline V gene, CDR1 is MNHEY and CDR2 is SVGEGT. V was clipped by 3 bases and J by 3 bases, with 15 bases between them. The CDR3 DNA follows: TGTGCCAGCAGTTATAGGACATCGCGATTCAATCAGCCCCAGCATTTT. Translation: CASSYRTSRFNQPQHF.

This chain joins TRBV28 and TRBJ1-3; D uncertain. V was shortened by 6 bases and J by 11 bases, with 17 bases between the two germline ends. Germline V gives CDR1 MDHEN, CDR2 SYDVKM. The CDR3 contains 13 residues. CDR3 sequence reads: CASSLPSPFPIYF. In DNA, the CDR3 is TGTGCCAGCAGCCTCCCTTCCCCTTTCCCCATATATTTT. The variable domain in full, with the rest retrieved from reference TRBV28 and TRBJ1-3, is DVKVTQSSRYLVKRTGEKVFLECVQDMDHENMFWYRQDPGLGLRLIYFSYDVKMKEKGDIPEGYSVSREKKERFSLILESASTNQTSMYLCASSLPSPFPIYFGEGSWLTVV.

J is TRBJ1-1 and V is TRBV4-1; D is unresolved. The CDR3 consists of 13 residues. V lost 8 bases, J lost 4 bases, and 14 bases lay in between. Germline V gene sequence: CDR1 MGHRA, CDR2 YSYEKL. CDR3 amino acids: CASECEEGTEAFF. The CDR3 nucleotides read TGCGCCAGCGAGTGCGAGGAAGGCACTGAAGCTTTCTTT.